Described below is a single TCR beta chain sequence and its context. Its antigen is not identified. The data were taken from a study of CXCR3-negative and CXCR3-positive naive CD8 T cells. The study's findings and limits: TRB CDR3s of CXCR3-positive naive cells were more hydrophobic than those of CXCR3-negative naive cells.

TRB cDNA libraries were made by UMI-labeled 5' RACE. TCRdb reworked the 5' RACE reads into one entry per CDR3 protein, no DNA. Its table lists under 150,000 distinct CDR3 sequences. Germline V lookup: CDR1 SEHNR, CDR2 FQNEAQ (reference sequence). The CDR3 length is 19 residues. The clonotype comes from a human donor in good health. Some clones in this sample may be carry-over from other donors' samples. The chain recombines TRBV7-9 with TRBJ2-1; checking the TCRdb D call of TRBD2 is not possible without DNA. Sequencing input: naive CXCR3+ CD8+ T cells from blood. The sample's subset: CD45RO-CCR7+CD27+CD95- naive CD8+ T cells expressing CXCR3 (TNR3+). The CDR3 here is CASSSKWTSGGSSYNEQFF. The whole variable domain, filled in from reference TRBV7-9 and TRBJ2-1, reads DTGVSQNPRHKITKRGQNVTFRCDPISEHNRLYWYRQTLGQGPEFLTYFQNEAQLEKSRLLSDRFSAERPKGSFSTLEIQRTEQGDSAMYLCASSSKWTSGGSSYNEQFFGPGTRLTVL.